This TCR beta chain was captured by sequencing in a study of response to subunit inactivated influenza vaccine. Germline V gene lookup returns CDR1 SEHNR and CDR2 FQNEAQ (reference sequence). This CDR3 comprises 16 residues. With V trimmed by 1 base and J by 6 bases, 8 bases remained unmatched. Study-wide results and limits: Authors proposed each seasonal influenza vaccination draws in few new T cells.

Comments on this clonotype: Antigen: not known.

TCRdb re-called the RT-PCR reads through MiXCR, storing one row per CDR3 protein. The data contain more than 400,000 distinct CDR3 sequences, 10% to 11% of them singletons. The sequencing used PBMCs from blood, collected about 6 weeks after vaccination. The TCR was taken from a man aged 50 to 59 who received an inactivated influenza vaccine. V gene TRBV7-9 combines with J gene TRBJ2-1; TRBD2 matches at 8 bases. The CDR3 loop is CASSLVAAGASNEQFF. In DNA form, the CDR3 reads TGTGCCAGCAGCTTAGTAGCAGCGGGAGCTTCCAATGAGCAGTTCTTC.